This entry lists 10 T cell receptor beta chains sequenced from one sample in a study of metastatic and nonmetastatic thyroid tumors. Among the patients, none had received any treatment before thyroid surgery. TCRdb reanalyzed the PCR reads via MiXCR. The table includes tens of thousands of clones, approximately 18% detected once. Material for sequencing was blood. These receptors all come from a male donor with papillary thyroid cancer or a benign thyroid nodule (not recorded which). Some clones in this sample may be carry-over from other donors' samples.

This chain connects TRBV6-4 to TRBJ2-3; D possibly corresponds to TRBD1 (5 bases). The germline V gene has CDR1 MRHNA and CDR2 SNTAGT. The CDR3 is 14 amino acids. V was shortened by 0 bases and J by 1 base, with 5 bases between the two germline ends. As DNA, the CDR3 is TGTGCCAGCAGTGACTCGACAGGCACAGATACGCAGTATTTT. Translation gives CASSDSTGTDTQYF.

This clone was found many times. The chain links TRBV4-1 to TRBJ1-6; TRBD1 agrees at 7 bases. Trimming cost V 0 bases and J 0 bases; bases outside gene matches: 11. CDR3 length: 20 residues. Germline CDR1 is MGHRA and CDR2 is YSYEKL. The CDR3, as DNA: TGCGCCAGCAGCCAAGATATTGGTGGCAGGGGGAGCTCCTATAATTCACCCCTCCACTTT. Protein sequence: CASSQDIGGRGSSYNSPLHF.

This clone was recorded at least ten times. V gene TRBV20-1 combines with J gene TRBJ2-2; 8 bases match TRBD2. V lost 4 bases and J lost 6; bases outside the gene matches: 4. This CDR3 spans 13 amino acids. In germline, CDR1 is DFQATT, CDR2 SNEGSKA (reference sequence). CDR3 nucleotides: TGCAGTGCTATCCGGGAGGGGGCCGGGGAGCTGTTTTTT. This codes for CSAIREGAGELFF.

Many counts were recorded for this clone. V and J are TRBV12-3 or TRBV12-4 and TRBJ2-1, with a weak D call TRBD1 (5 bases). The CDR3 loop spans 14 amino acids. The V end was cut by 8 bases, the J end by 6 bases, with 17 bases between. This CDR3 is CASRPPRVGNEQFF. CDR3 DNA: TGTGCCAGCCGGCCCCCCAGGGTAGGCAATGAGCAGTTCTTC.

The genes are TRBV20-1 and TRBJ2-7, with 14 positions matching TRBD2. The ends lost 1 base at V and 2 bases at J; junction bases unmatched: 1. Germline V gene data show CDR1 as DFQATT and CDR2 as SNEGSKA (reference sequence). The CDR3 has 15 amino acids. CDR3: CSARGLAGGTYEQYF. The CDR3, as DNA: TGCAGTGCTAGAGGACTAGCGGGAGGGACCTACGAGCAGTACTTC.

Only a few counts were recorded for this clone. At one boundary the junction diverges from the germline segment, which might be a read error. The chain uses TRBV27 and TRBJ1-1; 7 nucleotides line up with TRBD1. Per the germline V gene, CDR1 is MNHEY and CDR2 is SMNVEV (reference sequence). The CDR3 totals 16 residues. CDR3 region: CVSNPRTGTMNTEAFF. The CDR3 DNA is TGTGTCAGCAATCCTCGGACAGGTACTATGAACACCGAAGCTTTCTTT.

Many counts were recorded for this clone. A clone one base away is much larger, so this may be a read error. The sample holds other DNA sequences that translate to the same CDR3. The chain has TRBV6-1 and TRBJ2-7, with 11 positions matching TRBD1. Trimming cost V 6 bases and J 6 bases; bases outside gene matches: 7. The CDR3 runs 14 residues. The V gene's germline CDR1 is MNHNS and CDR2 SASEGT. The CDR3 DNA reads TGTGCCAGCAGGGGAGGGACAGGGGGGGGCGAGCAGTACTTC. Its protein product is CASRGGTGGGEQYF.

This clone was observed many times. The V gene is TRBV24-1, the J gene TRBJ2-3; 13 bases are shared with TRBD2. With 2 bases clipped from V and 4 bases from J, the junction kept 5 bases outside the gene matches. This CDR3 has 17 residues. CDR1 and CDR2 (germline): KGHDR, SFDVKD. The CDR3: CATSDWTSGSEADTQYF. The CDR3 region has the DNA TGTGCCACCAGTGATTGGACTAGCGGGAGTGAGGCAGATACGCAGTATTTT.

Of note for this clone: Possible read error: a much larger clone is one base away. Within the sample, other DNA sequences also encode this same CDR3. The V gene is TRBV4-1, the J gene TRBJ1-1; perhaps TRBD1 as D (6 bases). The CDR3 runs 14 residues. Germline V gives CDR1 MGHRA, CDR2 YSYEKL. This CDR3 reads CASSLNRDYLEAFF. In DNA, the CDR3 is TGCGCCAGCAGCCTCAACAGGGACTACCTGGAAGCCTTCTTT.

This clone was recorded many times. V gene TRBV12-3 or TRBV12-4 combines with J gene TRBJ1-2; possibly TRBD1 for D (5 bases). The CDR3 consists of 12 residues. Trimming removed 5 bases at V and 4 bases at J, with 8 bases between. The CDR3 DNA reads TGTGCCAGCAGTCCAGGGTCCTATGGCTACACCTTC. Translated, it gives CASSPGSYGYTF.